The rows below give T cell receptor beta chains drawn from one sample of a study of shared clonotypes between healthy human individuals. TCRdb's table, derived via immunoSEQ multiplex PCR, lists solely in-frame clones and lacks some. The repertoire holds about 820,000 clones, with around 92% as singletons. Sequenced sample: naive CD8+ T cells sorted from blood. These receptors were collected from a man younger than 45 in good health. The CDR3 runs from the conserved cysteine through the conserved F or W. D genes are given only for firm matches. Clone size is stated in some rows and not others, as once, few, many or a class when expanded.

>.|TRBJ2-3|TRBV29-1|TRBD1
TGCAGCGTTGGGGTACCGGGACAGAGCACAGATACGCAGTATTTT
CSVGVPGQSTDTQYF
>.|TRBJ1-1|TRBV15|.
TGTGCCACCAGCAGAGACAGGGGACGGACTGAAGCTTTCTTT
CATSRDRGRTEAFF
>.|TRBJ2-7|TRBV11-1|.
TGTGCCAGCAGCCGCCTAAGTGGGAGTAACTACGAGCAGTACTTC
CASSRLSGSNYEQYF
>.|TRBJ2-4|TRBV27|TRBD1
TGTGCCAGCAGGAAACAGGGGGTTTTAGCCAAAAACATTCAGTACTTC
CASRKQGVLAKNIQYF
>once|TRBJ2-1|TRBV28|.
TGTGCCAGCAGTTCCAGCGGAAGCTCCTACAATGAGCAGTTCTTC
CASSSSGSSYNEQFF
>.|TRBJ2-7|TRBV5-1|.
TGCGCCAGCAGCCCCTGGGGGGCCAGGAGCTCCTACGAGCAGTACTTC
CASSPWGARSSYEQYF
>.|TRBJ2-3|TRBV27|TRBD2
TGTGCCAGCAGCTTGGGACTAGCGGGACACACAGATACGCAGTATTTT
CASSLGLAGHTDTQYF
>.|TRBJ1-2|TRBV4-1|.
TGCGCCAGCAGCCAAAATCGGGGGGACTCTAACTATGGCTACACCTTC
CASSQNRGDSNYGYTF
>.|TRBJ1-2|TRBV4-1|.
TGCGCCAGCAGCCAGGGTAGGGCCGGCTACACCTTC
CASSQGRAGYTF
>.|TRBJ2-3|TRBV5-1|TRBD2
TGCGCCAGCAGCGACGGACTAGCGGGGAGCGGGTATTTT
CASSDGLAGSGYF
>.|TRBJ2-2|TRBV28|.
TGTGCCAGCAGTTGGGGGGCACCCGGGGAGCTGTTTTTT
CASSWGAPGELFF
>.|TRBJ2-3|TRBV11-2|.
TGTGCCAGCAGCTCCCGGGCCCAGGCGCACATCACGGATACGCAGTATTTT
CASSSRAQAHITDTQYF
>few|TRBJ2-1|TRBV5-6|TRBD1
TGTGCCAGCAGCTTATACAGGGGGCTTGTCGACAATGAGCAGTTCTTC
CASSLYRGLVDNEQFF
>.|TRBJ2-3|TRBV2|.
TGTGCCAGCAGGGACCGAGCAGATACGCAGTATTTT
CASRDRADTQYF
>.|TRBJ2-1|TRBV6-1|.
TGTGCCAGCAGCACCGACAGGCTCTACAATGAGCAGTTCTTC
CASSTDRLYNEQFF